This T cell receptor (beta chain) was identified in a study of technical replicates of blood from a few donors. Here immunoSEQ multiplex PCR was the method, and the copy in TCRdb shows in-frame clones only, minus some. The data hold tens of thousands of clones, with about 96% observed a single time. The material sequenced was T cells isolated from PBMCs. The sequence was obtained from a human donor in good health.

The CDR3 spells CASSYSLWQNTEAFF. CDR3 coding DNA: TGTGCCAGCAGTTACTCTTTATGGCAGAACACTGAAGCTTTCTTT. The chain is built from TRBV6-5 and TRBJ1-1; D gene ambiguous. CDR1 is MNHEY, CDR2 SVGAGI, per germline. V lost 0 bases to trimming and J lost 1 base, with 9 bases between them. This CDR3 is 15 amino acids long.